Shown below are 5 T cell receptor beta chains from a single sample sequenced in a study of T cell changes during pregnancy in multiple sclerosis. The table came from immunoSEQ multiplex PCR; TCRdb's copy has only in-frame clones and leaves some out. The sample lists some 99,000 clones, approximately 93% occurring once. Sequenced material: peripheral blood, taken after pregnancy. The receptors here all came from a female donor with multiple sclerosis, enrolled in a pregnancy study.

The chain carries TRBV19 and TRBJ2-7; D call uncertain. The CDR3 covers 14 residues. The V end lost 5 bases, the J end lost 4 bases, and 15 bases lay between the germline ends. Germline CDR1 reads LNHDA; CDR2 reads SQIVND (reference sequence). CDR3 in DNA: TGTGCCAGTAGTTCGCGAGCGCTTCCTTACGAGCAGTACTTC. It translates to CASSSRALPYEQYF.

The J gene is TRBJ1-1, the V gene TRBV10-3, with D unresolved. The CDR3 consists of 13 residues. Between the trimmed V and J ends, which lost 10 bases and 0 bases, there was a span of 12 bases. CDR1 ENHRY and CDR2 SYGVKD come from the germline V gene. The chain's CDR3 is CATQSLMNTEAFF. The CDR3 region has the DNA TGTGCCACCCAGTCCCTCATGAACACTGAAGCTTTCTTT.

The chain employs TRBV27 and TRBJ2-6, with D unresolved. This CDR3 contains 15 residues. The germline CDR1 and CDR2 sequences are MNHEY and SMNVEV (reference sequence). V gave up 4 bases and J gave up 2 bases, with 9 bases separating them. DNA of the CDR3: TGTGCCAGCAGTTATTTACAGACTGGGGCCAACGTCCTGACTTTC. The encoded protein is CASSYLQTGANVLTF.

The chain links TRBV19 to TRBJ2-1, with 8 bases that match TRBD2. The CDR3 covers 15 residues. The V gene's germline CDR1 is LNHDA and CDR2 SQIVND (reference sequence). V shed 6 bases and J 0 bases; nucleotides not matched to a gene: 4. CDR3 amino acids: CASSLAGSSYNEQFF. Written as DNA, the CDR3 is TGTGCCAGTAGCTTAGCGGGGAGCTCCTACAATGAGCAGTTCTTC.

This chain uses TRBV5-1 with TRBJ2-1; tentative D call: TRBD1 (6 bases). Trimming took 2 bases from V and 10 from J, leaving 10 bases between them. The CDR3 length is 12 residues. The germline V gene encodes CDR1 SGHRS and CDR2 YFSETQ. The CDR3 bases are TGCGCCAGCAGCTTTACACAGGGAGAGCAGTTCTTC. It encodes CASSFTQGEQFF.